The text below deals with one T cell receptor (beta chain). Method: immunoSEQ multiplex PCR; TCRdb's copy keeps in-frame clones and lacks some. The table has roughly 200,000 clones, around 80% seen once. The CDR3 totals 14 residues. After removal of 4 bases from V and 3 bases from J, the junction contained 4 bases not matched to a gene. Germline loops: CDR1 ENHRY, CDR2 SYGVKD. This record comes from a study of blood T cell repertoires in COVID-19. As for the study in general: From the United States, Italy and Spain came samples of acute and convalescent COVID-19. From T cells, B-cell-depleted T cells, or PBMCs came the material, which was cDNA or gDNA.

The clonotype originates from a man aged 35 to 55 with active or convalescent COVID-19. The chain recombines TRBV10-3 with TRBJ1-1; 8 bases line up with TRBD1. The sequenced material came from peripheral blood. The CDR3 bases are TGTGCCATCAGTGGGACAGGGAGGTACACTGAAGCTTTCTTT. Translating it yields CAISGTGRYTEAFF.